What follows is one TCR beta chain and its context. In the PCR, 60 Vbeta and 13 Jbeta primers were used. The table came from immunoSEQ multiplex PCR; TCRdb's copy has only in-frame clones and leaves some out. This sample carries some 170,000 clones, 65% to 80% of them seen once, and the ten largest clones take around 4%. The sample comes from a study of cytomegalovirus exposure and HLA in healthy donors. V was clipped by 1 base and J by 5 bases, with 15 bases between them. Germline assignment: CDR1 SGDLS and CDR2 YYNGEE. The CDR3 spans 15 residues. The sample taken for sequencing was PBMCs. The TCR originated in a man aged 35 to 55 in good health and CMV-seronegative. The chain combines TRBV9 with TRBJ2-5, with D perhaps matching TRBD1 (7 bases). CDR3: CASSVTAGGWETQYF. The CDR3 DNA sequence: TGTGCCAGCAGCGTAACGGCAGGGGGGTGGGAGACCCAGTACTTC.